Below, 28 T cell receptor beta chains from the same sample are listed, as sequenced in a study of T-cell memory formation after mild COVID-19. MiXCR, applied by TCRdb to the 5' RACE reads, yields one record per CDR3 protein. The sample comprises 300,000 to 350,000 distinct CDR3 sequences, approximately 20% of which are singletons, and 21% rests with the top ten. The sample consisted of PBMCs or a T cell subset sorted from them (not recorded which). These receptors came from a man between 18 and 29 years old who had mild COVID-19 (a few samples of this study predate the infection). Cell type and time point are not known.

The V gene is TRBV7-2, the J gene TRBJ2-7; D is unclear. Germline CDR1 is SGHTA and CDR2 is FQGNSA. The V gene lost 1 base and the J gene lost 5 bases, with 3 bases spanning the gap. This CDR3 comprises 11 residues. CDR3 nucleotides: TGTGCCAGCAGCTTAGGGGACGAGCAGTACGTC. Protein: CASSLGDEQYV.

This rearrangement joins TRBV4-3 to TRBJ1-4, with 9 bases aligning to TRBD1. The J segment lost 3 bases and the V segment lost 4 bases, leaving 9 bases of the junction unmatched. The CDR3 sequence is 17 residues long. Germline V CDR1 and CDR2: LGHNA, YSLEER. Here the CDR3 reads CASSPMSGQGSNEKLFF. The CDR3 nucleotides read TGCGCCAGCAGCCCGATGTCGGGACAGGGTTCTAATGAAAAACTGTTTTTT.

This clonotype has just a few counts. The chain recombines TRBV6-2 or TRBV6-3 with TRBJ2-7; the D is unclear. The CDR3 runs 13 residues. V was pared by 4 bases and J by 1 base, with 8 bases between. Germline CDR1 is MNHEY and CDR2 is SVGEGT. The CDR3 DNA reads TGTGCCAGCAGTTCTCTTACATCCTACGAGCAGTACGTC. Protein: CASSSLTSYEQYV.

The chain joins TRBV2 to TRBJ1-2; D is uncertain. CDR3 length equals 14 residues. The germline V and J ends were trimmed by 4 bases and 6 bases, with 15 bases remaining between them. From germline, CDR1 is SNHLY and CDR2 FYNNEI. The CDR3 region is CASSARGGADGYTF. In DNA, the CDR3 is TGTGCCAGCAGTGCCCGGGGAGGAGCCGATGGCTACACCTTC.

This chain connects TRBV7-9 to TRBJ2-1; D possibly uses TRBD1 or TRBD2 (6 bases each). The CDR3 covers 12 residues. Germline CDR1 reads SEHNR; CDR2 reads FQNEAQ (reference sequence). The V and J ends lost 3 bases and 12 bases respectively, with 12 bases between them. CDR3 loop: CASSLGAGMQFF. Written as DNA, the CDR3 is TGTGCCAGCAGCTTGGGGGCGGGGATGCAGTTCTTC. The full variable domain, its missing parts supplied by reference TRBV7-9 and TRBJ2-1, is DTGVSQNPRHKITKRGQNVTFRCDPISEHNRLYWYRQTLGQGPEFLTYFQNEAQLEKSRLLSDRFSAERPKGSFSTLEIQRTEQGDSAMYLCASSLGAGMQFFGPGTRLTVL.

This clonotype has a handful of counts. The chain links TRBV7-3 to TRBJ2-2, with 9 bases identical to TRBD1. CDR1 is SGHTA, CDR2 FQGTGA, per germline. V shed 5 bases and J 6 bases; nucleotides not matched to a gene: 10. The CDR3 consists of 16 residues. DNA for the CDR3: TGTGCCAGCAGCAAAACAGGGGGCAGGGGACCCGGGGAGCTGTTTTTT. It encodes CASSKTGGRGPGELFF.

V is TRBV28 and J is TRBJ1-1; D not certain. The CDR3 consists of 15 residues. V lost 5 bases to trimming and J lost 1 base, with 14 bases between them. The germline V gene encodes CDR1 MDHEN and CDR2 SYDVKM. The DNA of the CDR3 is TGTGCCAGCAGTCCTCTAGGAAGAGGGAACACTGAAGCTTTCTTT. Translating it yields CASSPLGRGNTEAFF.

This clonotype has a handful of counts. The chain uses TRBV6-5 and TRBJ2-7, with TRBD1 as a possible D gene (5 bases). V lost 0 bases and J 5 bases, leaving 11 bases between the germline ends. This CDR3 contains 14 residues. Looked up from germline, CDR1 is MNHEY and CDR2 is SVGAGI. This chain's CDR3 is CASSYSRRAHEQYF. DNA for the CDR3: TGTGCCAGCAGTTACTCGCGCAGGGCCCACGAGCAGTACTTC.

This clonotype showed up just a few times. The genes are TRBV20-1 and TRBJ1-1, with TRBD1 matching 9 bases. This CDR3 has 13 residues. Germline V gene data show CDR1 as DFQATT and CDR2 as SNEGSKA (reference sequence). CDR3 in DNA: TGCAAACCTGAACAGGGGGCAGATACTGAAGCTTTCTTT. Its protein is CKPEQGADTEAFF.

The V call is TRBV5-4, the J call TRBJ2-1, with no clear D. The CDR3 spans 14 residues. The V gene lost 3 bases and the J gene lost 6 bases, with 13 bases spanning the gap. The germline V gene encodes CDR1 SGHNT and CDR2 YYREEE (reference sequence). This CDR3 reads CASSSELPSNEQFF. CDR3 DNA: TGTGCCAGCAGCTCGGAGCTTCCAAGCAATGAGCAGTTCTTC.

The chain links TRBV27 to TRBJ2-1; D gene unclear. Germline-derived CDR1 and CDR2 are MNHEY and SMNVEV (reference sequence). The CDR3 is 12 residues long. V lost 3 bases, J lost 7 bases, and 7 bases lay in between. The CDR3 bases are TGTGCCAGCAGTTTGAGACGGAATGAGCAGTTCTTC. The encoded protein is CASSLRRNEQFF.

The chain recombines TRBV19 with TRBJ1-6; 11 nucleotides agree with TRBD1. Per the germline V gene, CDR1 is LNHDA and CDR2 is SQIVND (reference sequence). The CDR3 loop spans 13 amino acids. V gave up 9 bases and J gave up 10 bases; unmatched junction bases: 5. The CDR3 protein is CASGTGGSSPLHF. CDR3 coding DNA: TGTGCCAGCGGGACAGGGGGGTCGTCACCCCTCCACTTT.

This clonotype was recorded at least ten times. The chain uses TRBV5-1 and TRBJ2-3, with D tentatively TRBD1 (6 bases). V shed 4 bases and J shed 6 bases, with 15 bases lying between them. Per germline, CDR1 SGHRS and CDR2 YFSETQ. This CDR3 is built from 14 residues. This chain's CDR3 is CASSLWGPGDTQYF. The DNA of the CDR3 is TGCGCCAGCAGCCTGTGGGGGCCAGGGGATACGCAGTATTTT. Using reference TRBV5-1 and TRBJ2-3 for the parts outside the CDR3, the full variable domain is KAGVTQTPRYLIKTRGQQVTLSCSPISGHRSVSWYQQTPGQGLQFLFEYFSETQRNKGNFPGRFSGRQFSNSRSEMNVSTLELGDSALYLCASSLWGPGDTQYFGPGTRLTVL.

DNA of the CDR3: TGCAGTGCTAGAGATCCGGGACAGGGTGCCACAGATACGCAGTATTTT. Translation gives CSARDPGQGATDTQYF. The chain carries TRBV20-1 and TRBJ2-3, with 9 bases lining up with TRBD1. Per germline, CDR1 DFQATT and CDR2 SNEGSKA (reference sequence). With V trimmed by 0 bases and J by 2 bases, 6 bases remained unmatched. The CDR3 runs 16 residues.

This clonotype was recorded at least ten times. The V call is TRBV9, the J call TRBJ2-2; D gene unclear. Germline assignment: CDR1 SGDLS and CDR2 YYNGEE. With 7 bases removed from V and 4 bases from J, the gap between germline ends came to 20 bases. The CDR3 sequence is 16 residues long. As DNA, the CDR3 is TGTGCCAGCTCCGCGCGAAGGGTAAAGAGCACCGGGGAGCTGTTTTTT. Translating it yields CASSARRVKSTGELFF.

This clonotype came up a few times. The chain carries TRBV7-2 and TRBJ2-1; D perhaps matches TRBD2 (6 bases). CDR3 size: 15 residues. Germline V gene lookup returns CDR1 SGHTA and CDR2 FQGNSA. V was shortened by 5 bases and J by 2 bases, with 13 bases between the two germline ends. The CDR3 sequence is CASSRGGGTYNEQFF. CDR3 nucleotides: TGTGCCAGCAGCCGAGGAGGAGGGACCTACAATGAGCAGTTCTTC. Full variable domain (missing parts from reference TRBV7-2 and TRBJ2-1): GAGVSQSPSNKVTEKGKDVELRCDPISGHTALYWYRQSLGQGLEFLIYFQGNSAPDKSGLPSDRFSAERTGGSVSTLTIQRTQQEDSAVYLCASSRGGGTYNEQFFGPGTRLTVL.

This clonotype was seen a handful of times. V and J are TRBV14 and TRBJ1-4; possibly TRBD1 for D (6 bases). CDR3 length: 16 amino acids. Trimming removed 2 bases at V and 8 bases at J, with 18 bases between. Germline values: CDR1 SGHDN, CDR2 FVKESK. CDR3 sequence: CASSQQFHRVEEKLFF. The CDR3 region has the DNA TGTGCCAGCAGCCAACAATTCCACAGGGTTGAGGAAAAACTGTTTTTT.

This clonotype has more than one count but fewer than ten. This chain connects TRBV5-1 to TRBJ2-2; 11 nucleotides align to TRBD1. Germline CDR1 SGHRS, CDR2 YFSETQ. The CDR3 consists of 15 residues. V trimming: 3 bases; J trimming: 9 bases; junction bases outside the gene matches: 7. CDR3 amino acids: CASSSRTGGSRELFF. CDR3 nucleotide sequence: TGCGCCAGCAGCTCCCGGACAGGGGGCTCCCGGGAGCTGTTTTTT.

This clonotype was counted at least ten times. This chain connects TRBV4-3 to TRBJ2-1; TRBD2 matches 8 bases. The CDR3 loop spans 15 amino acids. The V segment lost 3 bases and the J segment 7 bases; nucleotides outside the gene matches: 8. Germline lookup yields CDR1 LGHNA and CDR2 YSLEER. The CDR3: CASSQPSGGRNEQFF. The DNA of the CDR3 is TGCGCCAGCAGCCAGCCCAGCGGGGGTAGGAATGAGCAGTTCTTC.

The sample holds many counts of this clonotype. Here the CDR3 DNA reads TGCGCCAGCAGCTCGGGGGACACCTTCTCCCCCGGGGAGCTGTTTTTT. Translated: CASSSGDTFSPGELFF. The rearrangement joins TRBV5-1 to TRBJ2-2, with D possibly called TRBD1 or TRBD2 (6 bases each). The germline V gene has CDR1 SGHRS and CDR2 YFSETQ. This CDR3 is built from 16 residues. Between the trimmed V and J ends, which lost 3 bases and 6 bases, there was a span of 18 bases.

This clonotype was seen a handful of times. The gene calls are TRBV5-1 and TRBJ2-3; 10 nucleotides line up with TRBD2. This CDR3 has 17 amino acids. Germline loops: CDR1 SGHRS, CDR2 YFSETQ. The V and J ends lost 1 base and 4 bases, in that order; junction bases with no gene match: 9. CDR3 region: CASSLPGTSVASDTQYF. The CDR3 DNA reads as TGCGCCAGCAGCTTGCCCGGGACTAGCGTAGCATCAGATACGCAGTATTTT.

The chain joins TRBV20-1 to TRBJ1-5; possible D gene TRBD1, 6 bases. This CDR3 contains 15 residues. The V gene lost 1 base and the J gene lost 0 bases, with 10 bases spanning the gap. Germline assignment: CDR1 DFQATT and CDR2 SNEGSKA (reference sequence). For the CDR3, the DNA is TGCAGTGCTAGAGGGACAGATTATAGCAATCAGCCCCAGCATTTT. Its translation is CSARGTDYSNQPQHF.

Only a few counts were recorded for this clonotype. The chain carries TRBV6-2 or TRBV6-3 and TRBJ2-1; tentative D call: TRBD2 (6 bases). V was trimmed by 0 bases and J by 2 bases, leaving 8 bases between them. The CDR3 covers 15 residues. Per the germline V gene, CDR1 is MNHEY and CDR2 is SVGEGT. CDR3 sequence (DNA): TGTGCCAGCAGTTACTCGAGGGAGGCCTACAATGAGCAGTTCTTC. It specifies CASSYSREAYNEQFF.

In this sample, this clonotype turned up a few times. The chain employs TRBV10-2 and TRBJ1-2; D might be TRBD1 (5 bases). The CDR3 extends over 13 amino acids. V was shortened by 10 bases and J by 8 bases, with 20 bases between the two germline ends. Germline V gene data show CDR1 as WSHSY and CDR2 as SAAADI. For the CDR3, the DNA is TGCGCCACCAAAGGGCGGGGGACGGGAGGCTACACCTTC. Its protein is CATKGRGTGGYTF.

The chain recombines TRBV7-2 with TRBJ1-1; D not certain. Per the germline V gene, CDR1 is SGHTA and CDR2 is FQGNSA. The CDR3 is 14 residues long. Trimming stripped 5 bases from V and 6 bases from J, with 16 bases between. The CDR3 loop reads CASSRSAGSPEAFF. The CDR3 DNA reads TGTGCCAGCAGCCGCTCCGCTGGGAGCCCTGAAGCTTTCTTT.

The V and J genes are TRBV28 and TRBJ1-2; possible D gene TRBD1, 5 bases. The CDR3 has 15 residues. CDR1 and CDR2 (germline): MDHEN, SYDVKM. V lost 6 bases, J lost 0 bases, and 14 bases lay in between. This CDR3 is CASSPGGVANYGYTF. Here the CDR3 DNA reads TGTGCCAGCAGCCCCGGGGGGGTAGCTAACTATGGCTACACCTTC.

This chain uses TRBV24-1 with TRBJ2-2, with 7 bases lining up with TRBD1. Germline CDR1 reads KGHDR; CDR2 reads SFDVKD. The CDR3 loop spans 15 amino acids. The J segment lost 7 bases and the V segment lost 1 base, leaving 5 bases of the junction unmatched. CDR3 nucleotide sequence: TGTGCCACCAGTGATTTCCGGACAGGCTACGGGGAGCTGTTTTTT. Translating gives CATSDFRTGYGELFF.

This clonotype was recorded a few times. In DNA form, the CDR3 reads TGTGCCATCAGTGACTCCGGGACAGAAGACTATGGCTACACCTTC. Residues: CAISDSGTEDYGYTF. This chain links TRBV10-3 with TRBJ1-2, with 7 positions matching TRBD1. The germline V gene encodes CDR1 ENHRY and CDR2 SYGVKD. Germline trimming cut 3 bases from V and 3 bases from J; bases unmatched to any gene: 7. CDR3 length: 15 amino acids.